The clone carrying this T cell receptor beta chain was seen ten or more times. Its specificity is unknown. The authors made cDNA by 5'RACE with 10-nucleotide random UMIs. Sequencing runs each generated in excess of 160 million TCR-beta sequences derived from 15-18 subjects. MiXCR was run by TCRdb on the 5' RACE reads, yielding one entry per CDR3 protein. The sample lists roughly 49,000 distinct CDR3 sequences, approximately 14% occurring once. Time point here: longitudinal time-point 2. Unsorted libraries were derived from 2 million PBMCs stored at -80 C. This sample is drawn from a study of neurological immune-mediated disorders. Germline values: CDR1 MDHEN, CDR2 SYDVKM. V was trimmed by 5 bases and J by 8 bases, leaving 19 bases between them. CDR3 length: 15 residues. Regarding the study as a whole: Because no CDR3 amino acid sequences were shared across subjects by expanded clones, private repertoires were suggested in all groups.

Sequencing used PBMCs. The chain is built from TRBV28 and TRBJ2-1; D possibly matches TRBD1 or TRBD2 (5 bases each). The TCR originated in a male donor with HTLV-1-associated myelopathy (HAM/TSP). The CDR3 DNA is TGTGCCAGCAGTCCATCCTCTTCTCGGGGCCATGAGCAGTTCTTC. Amino acid sequence: CASSPSSSRGHEQFF.